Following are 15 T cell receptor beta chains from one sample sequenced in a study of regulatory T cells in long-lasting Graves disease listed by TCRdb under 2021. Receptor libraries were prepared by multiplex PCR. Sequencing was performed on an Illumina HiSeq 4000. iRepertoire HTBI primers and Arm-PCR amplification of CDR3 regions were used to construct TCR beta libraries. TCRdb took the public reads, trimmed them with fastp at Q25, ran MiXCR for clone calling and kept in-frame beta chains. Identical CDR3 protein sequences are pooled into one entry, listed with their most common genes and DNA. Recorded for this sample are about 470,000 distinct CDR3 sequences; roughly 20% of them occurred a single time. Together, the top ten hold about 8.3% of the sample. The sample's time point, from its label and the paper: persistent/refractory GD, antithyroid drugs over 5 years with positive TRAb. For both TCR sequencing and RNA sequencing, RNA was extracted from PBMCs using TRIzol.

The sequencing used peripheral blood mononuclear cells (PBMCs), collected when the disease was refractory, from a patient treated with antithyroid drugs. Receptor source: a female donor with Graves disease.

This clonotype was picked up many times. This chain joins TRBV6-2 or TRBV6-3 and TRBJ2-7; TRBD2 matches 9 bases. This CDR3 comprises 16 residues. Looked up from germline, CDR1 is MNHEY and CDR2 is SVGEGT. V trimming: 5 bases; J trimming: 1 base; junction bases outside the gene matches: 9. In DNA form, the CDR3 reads TGTGCCAGCAGTGACTATCTAGCGGGACCTTCCTACGAGCAGTACTTC. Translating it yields CASSDYLAGPSYEQYF.

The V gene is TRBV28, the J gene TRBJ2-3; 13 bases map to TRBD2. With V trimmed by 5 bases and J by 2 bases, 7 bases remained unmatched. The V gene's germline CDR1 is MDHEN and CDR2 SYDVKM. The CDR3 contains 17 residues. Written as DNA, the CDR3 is TGTGCCAGCAGTCGATACGGACTAGCGGGAGACACAGATACGCAGTATTTT. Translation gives CASSRYGLAGDTDTQYF.

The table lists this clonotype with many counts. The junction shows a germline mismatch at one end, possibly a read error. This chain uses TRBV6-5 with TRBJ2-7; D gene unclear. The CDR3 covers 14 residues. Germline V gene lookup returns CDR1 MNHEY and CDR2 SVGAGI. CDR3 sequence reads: CASSYSGRDYEQYF. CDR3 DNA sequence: TGTGCCAGCAGCTACTCGGGCCGAGACTACGAGCAGTACTTC.

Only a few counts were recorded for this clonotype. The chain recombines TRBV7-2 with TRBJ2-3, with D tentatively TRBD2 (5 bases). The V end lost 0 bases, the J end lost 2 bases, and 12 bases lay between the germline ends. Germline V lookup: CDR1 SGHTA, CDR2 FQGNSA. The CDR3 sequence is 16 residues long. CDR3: CASSLAAGPYTDTQYF. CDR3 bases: TGTGCCAGCAGCTTAGCGGCGGGCCCTTACACAGATACGCAGTATTTT.

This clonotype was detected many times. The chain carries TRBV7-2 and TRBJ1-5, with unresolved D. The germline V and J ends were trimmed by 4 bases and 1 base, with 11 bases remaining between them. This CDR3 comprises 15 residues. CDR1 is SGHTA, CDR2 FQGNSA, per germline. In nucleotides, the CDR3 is TGTGCCAGCAGCTCTGGCCCCTTAAGCAATCAGCCCCAGCATTTT. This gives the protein CASSSGPLSNQPQHF.

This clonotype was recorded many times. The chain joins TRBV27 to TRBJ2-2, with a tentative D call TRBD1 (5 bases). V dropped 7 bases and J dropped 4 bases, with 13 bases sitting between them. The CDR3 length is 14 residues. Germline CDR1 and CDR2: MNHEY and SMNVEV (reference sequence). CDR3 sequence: CASNWAGITGELFF. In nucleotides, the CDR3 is TGTGCCAGCAATTGGGCAGGGATCACCGGGGAGCTGTTTTTT.

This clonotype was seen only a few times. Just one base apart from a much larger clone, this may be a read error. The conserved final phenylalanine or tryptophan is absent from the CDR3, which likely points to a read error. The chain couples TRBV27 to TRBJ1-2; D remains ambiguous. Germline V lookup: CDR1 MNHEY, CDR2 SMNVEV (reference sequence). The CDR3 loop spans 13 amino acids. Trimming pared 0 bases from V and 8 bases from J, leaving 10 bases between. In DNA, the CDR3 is TGTGCCAGCAGTTTATCGAGCCAAACCGGCTACACCCTC. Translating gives CASSLSSQTGYTL.

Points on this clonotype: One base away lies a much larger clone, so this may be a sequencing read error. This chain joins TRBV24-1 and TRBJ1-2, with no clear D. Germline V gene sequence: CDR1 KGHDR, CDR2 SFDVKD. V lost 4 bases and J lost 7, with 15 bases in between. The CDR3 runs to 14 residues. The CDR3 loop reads CATSEANGYCGYTF. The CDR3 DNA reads TGTGCCACCAGTGAAGCCAACGGTTACTGTGGCTACACCTTC.

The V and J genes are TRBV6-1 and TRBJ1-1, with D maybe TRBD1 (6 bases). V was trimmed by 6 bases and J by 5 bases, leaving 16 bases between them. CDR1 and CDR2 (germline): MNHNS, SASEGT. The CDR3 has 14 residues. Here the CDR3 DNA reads TGTGCCAGCAGCCGCTTTCGGGGGCCTACTGAAGCTTTCTTT. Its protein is CASSRFRGPTEAFF.

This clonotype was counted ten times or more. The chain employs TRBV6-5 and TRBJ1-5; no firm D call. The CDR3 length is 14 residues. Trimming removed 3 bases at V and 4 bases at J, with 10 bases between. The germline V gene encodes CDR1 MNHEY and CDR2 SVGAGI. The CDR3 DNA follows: TGTGCCAGCAGTTATTCAGGCGCGAATCAGCCCCAGCATTTT. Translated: CASSYSGANQPQHF.

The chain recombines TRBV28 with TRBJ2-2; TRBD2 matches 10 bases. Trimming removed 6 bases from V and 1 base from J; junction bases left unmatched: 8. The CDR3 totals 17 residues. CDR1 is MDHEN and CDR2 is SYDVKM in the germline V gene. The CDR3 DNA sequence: TGTGCCAGCAGCTGGGATAGGACTAGCGGGAACACCGGGGAGCTGTTTTTT. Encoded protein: CASSWDRTSGNTGELFF.

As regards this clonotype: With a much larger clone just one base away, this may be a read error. The CDR3 spells CASTIRNRSVFVEQYF. DNA of the CDR3: TGTGCCAGCACCATAAGGAACCGTAGCGTTTTTGTCGAGCAGTACTTC. This sequence joins TRBV13 and TRBJ2-7; tentatively, D is TRBD2 (5 bases). The CDR3 sequence is 16 residues long. V was shortened by 7 bases and J by 6 bases, with 25 bases between the two germline ends. CDR1 PRHDT and CDR2 FYEKMQ come from the germline V gene (reference sequence).

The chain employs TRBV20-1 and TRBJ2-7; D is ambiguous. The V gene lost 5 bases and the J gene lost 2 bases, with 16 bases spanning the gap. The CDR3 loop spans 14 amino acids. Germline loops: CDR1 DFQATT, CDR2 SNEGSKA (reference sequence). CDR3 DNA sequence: TGCAGTGCTCAGGCCCCGTCCGATACCTACGAGCAGTACTTC. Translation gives CSAQAPSDTYEQYF.

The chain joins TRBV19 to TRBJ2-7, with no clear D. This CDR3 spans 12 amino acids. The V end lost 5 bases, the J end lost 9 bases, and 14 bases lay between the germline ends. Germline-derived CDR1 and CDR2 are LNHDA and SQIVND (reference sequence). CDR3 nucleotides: TGTGCCAGTAGTGACCGAGGACGGCGGCAGTACTTC. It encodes CASSDRGRRQYF.

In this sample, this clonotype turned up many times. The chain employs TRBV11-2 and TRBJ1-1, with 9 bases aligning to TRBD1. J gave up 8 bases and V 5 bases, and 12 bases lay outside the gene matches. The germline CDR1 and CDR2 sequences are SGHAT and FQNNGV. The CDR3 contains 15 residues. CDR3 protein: CASSPIGTGNPEAFF. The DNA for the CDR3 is TGTGCCAGCAGCCCAATCGGGACAGGGAATCCCGAAGCTTTCTTT.